There are many counts of the clone carrying this T cell receptor beta chain. Each CDR3 protein is one row after TCRdb ran MiXCR on the multiplex PCR reads. The sample includes around 130,000 distinct CDR3 sequences, 21% of them seen just once. These data belong to a study of breast tumors, draining lymph nodes, adjacent tissues. Germline CDR1 and CDR2: SGHNT and YYREEE (reference sequence). The CDR3 spans 16 residues. Unmatched junction bases numbered 10, after V lost 1 base and J lost 9 bases. Breast cancer patients provided tissue from their axillary draining lymph nodes. The TCR comes from a female donor with breast cancer. Some clones in this sample may be carry-over from other donors' samples. Sequencing was performed on axillary lymph node tissue. V gene TRBV5-4 combines with J gene TRBJ1-6, with TRBD1 identical over 7 bases. DNA for the CDR3: TGTGCCAGCAGCTTGTATCCGACAGGGTCGGGTTCACCCCTCCACTTT. Residues: CASSLYPTGSGSPLHF. Filled out from reference TRBV5-4 and TRBJ1-6, the complete variable domain reads ETGVTQSPTHLIKTRGQQVTLRCSSQSGHNTVSWYQQALGQGPQFIFQYYREEENGRGNFPPRFSGLQFPNYSSELNVNALELDDSALYLCASSLYPTGSGSPLHFGNGTRLTVT.